This T cell receptor (beta chain) derives from a study of cytomegalovirus exposure and HLA in healthy donors. Study results and limitations: In a later analysis, the majority of CMV-associated beta chains seemingly showed HLA restriction. Beyond CMV serostatus, there was no information to go on about immune exposure.

Worth noting for this clone: Antigen: not known.

The PCR had 60 Vbeta and 13 Jbeta primers. TCRdb keeps only in-frame clones here, not all; method: immunoSEQ multiplex PCR. Its table records 170,000 or so clones. Material for sequencing was PBMCs. This sequence originates from a man aged 30 to 39 in good health and CMV-seronegative.

CDR3 sequence reads: CASLGLAGVYNEQFF. In nucleotides, the CDR3 is TGTGCCAGCCTGGGACTAGCGGGGGTCTACAATGAGCAGTTCTTC. V and J are TRBV10-3 and TRBJ2-1; 14 bases are a match to TRBD2. Losses at the gene ends were 10 bases for V and 3 bases for J; bases not matched to a gene: 5. The CDR3 covers 15 residues. The germline V gene has CDR1 ENHRY and CDR2 SYGVKD.